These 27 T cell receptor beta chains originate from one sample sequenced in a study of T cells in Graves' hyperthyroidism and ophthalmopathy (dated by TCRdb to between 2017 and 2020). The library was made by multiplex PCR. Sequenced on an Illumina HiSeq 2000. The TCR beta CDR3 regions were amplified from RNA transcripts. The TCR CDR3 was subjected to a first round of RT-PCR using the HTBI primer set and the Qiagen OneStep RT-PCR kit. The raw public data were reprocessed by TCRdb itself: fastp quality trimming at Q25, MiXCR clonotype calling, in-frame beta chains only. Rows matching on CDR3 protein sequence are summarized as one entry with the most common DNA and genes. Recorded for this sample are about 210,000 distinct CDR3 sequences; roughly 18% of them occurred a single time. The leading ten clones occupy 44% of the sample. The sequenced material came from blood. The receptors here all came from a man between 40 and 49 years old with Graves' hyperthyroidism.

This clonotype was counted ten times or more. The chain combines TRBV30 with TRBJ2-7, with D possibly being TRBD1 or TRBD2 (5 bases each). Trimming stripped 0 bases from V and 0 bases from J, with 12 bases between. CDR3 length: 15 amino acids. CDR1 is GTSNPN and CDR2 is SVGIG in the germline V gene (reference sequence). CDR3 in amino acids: CAWSVRGLSSYEQYF. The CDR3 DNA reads TGTGCCTGGAGTGTGAGGGGTCTTAGCTCCTACGAGCAGTACTTC.

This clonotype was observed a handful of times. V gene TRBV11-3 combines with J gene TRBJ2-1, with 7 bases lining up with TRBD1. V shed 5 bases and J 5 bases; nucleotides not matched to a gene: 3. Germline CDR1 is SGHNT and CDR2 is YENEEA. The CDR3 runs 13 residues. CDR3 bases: TGTGCCAGCAGCAAGGACAGGAACAATGAGCAGTTCTTC. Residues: CASSKDRNNEQFF.

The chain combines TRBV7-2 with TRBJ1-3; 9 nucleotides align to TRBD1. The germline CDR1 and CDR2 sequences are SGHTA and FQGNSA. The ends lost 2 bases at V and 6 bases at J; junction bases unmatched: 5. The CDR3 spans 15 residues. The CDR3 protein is CASSLTGQGLNTIYF. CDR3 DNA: TGTGCCAGCAGCTTAACCGGACAGGGGCTAAACACCATATATTTT.

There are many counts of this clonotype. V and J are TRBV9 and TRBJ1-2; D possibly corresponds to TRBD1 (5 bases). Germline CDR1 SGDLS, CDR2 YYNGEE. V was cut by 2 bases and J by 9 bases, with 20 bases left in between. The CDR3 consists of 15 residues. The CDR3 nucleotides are TGTGCCAGCAGCGTCCGCAGGGATACACCTCTAAGCTACACCTTC. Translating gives CASSVRRDTPLSYTF.

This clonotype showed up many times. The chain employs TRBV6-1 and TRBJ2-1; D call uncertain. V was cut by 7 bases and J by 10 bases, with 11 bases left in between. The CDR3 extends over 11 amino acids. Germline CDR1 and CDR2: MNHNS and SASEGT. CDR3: CASTGPWEQFF. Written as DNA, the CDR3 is TGTGCCAGCACCGGACCGTGGGAGCAGTTCTTC.

The CDR3 spells CAWSTSQAPSSTDTQYF. CDR3 nucleotides: TGTGCCTGGAGTACTTCACAGGCACCCTCTAGCACAGATACGCAGTATTTT. The chain has TRBV30 and TRBJ2-3, with D possibly matching TRBD1 (5 bases). The CDR3 has 17 amino acids. Trimming pared 2 bases from V and 0 bases from J, leaving 18 bases between. Germline loops: CDR1 GTSNPN, CDR2 SVGIG (reference sequence). Full variable domain (rest looked up from reference TRBV30 and TRBJ2-3): SQTIHQWPATLVQPVGSPLSLECTVEGTSNPNLYWYRQAAGRGLQLLFYSVGIGQISSEVPQNLSASRPQDRQFILSSKKLLLSDSGFYLCAWSTSQAPSSTDTQYFGPGTRLTVL.

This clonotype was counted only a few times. CDR3 in amino acids: CASSSLGILGTGELFF. In DNA form, the CDR3 reads TGTGCCAGCAGTTCCTTGGGCATATTGGGGACCGGGGAGCTGTTTTTT. The chain couples TRBV6-1 to TRBJ2-2, with D unclear. This CDR3 has 16 amino acids. CDR1 and CDR2 (germline): MNHNS, SASEGT. V shed 5 bases and J shed 5 bases, with 18 bases lying between them.

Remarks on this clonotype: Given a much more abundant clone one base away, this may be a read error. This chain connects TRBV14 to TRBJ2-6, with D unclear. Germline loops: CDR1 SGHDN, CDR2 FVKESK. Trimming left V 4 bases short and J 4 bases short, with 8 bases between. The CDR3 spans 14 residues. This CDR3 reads CASSRSGGANVLTF. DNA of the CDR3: TGTGCCAGCAGCCGCTCGGGCGGGGCCAACGTCCTGACTTTC.

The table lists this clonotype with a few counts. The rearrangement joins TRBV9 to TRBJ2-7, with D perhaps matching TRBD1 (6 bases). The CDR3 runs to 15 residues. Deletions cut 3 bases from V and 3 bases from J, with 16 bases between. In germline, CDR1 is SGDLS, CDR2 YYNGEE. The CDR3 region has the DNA TGTGCCAGCAGCGCCGCCCCGGGACACCACTACGAGCAGTACTTC. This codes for CASSAAPGHHYEQYF.

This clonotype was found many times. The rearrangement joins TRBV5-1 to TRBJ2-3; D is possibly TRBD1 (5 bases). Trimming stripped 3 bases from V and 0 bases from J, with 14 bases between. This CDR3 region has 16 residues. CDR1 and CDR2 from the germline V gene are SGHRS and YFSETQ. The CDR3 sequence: CASSSQGYTSTDTQYF. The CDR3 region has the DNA TGCGCCAGCAGCTCCCAGGGCTATACTAGCACAGATACGCAGTATTTT.

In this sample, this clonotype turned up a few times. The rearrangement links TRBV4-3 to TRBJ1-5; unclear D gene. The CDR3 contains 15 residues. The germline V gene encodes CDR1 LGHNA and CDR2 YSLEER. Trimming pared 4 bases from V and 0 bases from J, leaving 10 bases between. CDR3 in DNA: TGCGCCAGCAGCCTAGAGTGGGGTAGCAATCAGCCCCAGCATTTT. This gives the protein CASSLEWGSNQPQHF.

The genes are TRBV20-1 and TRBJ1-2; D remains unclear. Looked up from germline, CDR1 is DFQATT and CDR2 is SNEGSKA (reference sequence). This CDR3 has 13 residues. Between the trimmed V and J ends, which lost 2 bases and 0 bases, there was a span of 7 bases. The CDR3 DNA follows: TGCAGTGCTAGAAGTGGTGCTAACTATGGCTACACCTTC. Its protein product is CSARSGANYGYTF.

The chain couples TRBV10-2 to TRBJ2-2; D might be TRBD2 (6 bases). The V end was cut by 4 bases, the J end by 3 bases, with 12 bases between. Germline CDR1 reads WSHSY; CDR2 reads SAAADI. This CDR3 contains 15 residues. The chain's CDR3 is CASSALAGYTGELFF. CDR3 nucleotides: TGCGCCAGCAGTGCACTAGCTGGTTACACCGGGGAGCTGTTTTTT.

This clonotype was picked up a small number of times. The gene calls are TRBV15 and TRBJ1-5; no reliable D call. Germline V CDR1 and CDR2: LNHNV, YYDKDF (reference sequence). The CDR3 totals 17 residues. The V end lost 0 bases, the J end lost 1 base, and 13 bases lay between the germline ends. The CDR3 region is CATSRDWGGGSNQPQHF. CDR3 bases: TGTGCCACCAGCAGAGATTGGGGAGGTGGGAGCAATCAGCCCCAGCATTTT.

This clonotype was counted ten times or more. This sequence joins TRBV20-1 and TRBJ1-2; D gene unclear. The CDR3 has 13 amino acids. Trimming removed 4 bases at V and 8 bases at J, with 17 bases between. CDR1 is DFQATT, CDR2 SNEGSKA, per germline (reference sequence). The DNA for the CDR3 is TGCAGTGCTACCCCCCAGTGGGGTGGCGGCTACACCTTC. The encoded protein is CSATPQWGGGYTF.

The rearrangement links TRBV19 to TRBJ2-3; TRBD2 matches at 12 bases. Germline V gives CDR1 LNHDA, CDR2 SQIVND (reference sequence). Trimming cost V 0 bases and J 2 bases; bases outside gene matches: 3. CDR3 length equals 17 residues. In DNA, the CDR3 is TGTGCCAGTAGTATAGATGGACTAGCGGGATCCACAGATACGCAGTATTTT. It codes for CASSIDGLAGSTDTQYF.

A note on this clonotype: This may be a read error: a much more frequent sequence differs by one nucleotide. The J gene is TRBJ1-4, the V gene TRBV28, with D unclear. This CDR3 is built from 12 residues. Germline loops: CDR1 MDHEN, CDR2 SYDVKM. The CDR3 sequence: CTSSGTPEKLFF. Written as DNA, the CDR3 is TGTACCAGCAGTGGCACGCCCGAAAAACTGTTTTTT. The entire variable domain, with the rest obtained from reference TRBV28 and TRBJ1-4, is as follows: DVKVTQSSRYLVKRTGEKVFLECVQDMDHENMFWYRQDPGLGLRLIYFSYDVKMKEKGDIPEGYSVSREKKERFSLILESASTNQTSMYLCTSSGTPEKLFFGSGTQLSVL.

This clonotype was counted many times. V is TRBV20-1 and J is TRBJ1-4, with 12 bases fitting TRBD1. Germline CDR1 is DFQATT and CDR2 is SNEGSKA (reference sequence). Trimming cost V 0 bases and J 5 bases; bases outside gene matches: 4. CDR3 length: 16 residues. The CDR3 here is CSARDRDRGLNEKLFF. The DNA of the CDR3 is TGCAGTGCTAGAGACCGGGACAGGGGGCTGAATGAAAAACTGTTTTTT.

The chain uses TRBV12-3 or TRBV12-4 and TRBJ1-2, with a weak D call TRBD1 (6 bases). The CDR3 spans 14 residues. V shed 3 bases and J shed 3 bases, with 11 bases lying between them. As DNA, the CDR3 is TGTGCCAGCAGTTTTACGACAGGTCACTATGGCTACACCTTC. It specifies CASSFTTGHYGYTF.

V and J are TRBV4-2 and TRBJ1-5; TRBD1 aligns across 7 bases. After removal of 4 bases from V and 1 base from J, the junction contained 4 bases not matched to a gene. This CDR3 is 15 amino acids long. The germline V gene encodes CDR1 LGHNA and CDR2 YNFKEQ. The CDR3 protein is CASSPRQGSNQPQHF. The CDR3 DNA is TGTGCCAGCAGCCCACGACAGGGAAGCAATCAGCCCCAGCATTTT.

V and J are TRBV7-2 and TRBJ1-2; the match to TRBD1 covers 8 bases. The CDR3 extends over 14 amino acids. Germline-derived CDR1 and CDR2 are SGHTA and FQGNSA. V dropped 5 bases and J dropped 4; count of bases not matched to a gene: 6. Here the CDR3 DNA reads TGTGCCAGCAGCCCCTCGACAGGGGCCTATGGCTACACCTTC. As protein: CASSPSTGAYGYTF.

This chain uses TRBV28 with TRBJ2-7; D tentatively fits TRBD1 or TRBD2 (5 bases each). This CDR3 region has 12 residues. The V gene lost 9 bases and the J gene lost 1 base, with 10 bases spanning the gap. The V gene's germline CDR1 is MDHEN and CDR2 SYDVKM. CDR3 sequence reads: CASLGVSYEQYF. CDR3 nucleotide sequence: TGTGCCAGTCTGGGGGTGTCCTACGAGCAGTACTTC.

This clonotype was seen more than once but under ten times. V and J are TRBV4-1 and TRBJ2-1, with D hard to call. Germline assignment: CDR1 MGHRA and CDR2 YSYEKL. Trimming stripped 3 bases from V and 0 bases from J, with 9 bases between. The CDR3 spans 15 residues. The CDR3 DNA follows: TGCGCCAGCAGCCAGGGCGCGAGCTCCTACAATGAGCAGTTCTTC. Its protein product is CASSQGASSYNEQFF.

The CDR3 sequence: CASSLVKSGGSTDTQYF. In DNA, the CDR3 is TGTGCCAGCAGCTTAGTCAAAAGCGGGGGGAGCACAGATACGCAGTATTTT. The chain combines TRBV11-2 with TRBJ2-3; 9 bases fit TRBD2. The CDR3 runs 17 residues. The germline CDR1 and CDR2 sequences are SGHAT and FQNNGV. V lost 1 base to trimming and J lost 0 bases; unmatched junction nucleotides: 5. The entire variable domain, with the rest obtained from reference TRBV11-2 and TRBJ2-3, is as follows: EAGVAQSPRYKIIEKRQSVAFWCNPISGHATLYWYQQILGQGPKLLIQFQNNGVVDDSQLPKDRFSAERLKGVDSTLKIQPAKLEDSAVYLCASSLVKSGGSTDTQYFGPGTRLTVL.

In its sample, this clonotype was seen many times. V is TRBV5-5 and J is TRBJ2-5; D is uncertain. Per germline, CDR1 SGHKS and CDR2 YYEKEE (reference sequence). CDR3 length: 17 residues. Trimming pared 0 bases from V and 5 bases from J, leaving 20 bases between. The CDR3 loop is CASSLARLVSTGETQYF. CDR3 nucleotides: TGTGCCAGCAGCTTGGCCCGATTGGTTAGCACTGGGGAGACCCAGTACTTC. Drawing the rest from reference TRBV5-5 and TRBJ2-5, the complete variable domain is DAGVTQSPTHLIKTRGQQVTLRCSPISGHKSVSWYQQVLGQGPQFIFQYYEKEERGRGNFPDRFSARQFPNYSSELNVNALLLGDSALYLCASSLARLVSTGETQYFGPGTRLLVL.

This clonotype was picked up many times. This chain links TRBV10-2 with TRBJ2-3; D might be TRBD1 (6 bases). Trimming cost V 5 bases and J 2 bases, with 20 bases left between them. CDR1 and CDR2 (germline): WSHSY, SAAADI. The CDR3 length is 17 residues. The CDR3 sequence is CASSRHPGTTDTDTQYF. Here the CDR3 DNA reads TGCGCCAGCAGTCGTCACCCGGGGACAACCGACACAGATACGCAGTATTTT.

The CDR3, as DNA: TGTGCCAGCAGTATGTGGACAGGGGGCGTTGAGACCCAGTACTTC. This sequence encodes CASSMWTGGVETQYF. The V and J genes are TRBV27 and TRBJ2-5, with 11 bases that match TRBD1. Germline V gene lookup returns CDR1 MNHEY and CDR2 SMNVEV (reference sequence). CDR3 length equals 15 residues. V was pared by 5 bases and J by 5 bases, with 7 bases of the junction left unmatched.